Below are 3 T cell receptor beta chains sequenced from a single sample in a study of T cells in Graves' hyperthyroidism and ophthalmopathy. RNA transcripts yielded amplified TCR beta CDR3 regions. The HTBI primer set served for first-round RT-PCR of the TCR CDR3. One entry per CDR3 protein results from TCRdb running MiXCR on the multiplex PCR reads. This sample has about 400,000 distinct CDR3 sequences, with about 15% found just once. The sample was blood. All receptors come from a woman between 18 and 30 years old with Graves' hyperthyroidism.

In its sample, this clonotype was seen many times. V gene TRBV3-1 combines with J gene TRBJ2-7, with D tentatively TRBD2 (5 bases). Per the germline V gene, CDR1 is LGHDT and CDR2 is YNNKEL (reference sequence). This CDR3 is built from 13 residues. Trimming cost V 5 bases and J 6 bases, with 14 bases left between them. The CDR3 loop is CASSFQLGGEQYF. CDR3 DNA: TGTGCCAGCAGCTTCCAATTAGGAGGCGAGCAGTACTTC.

Only a few counts were recorded for this clonotype. The chain employs TRBV19 and TRBJ1-5; the D gene is possibly TRBD1 (5 bases). V was pared by 5 bases and J by 5 bases, with 16 bases between. There are 15 residues in the CDR3. CDR1 is LNHDA and CDR2 is SQIVND in the germline V gene (reference sequence). CDR3 coding DNA: TGTGCCAGTAGTCGTTCCGGGGACCCGCATCAGCCCCAGCATTTT. Its protein is CASSRSGDPHQPQHF.

At least ten counts were recorded for this clonotype. A read error may account for a junction end that differs from germline. This sequence joins TRBV7-7 and TRBJ2-2; 7 positions agree with TRBD2. Germline assignment: CDR1 SSHAT and CDR2 FNYEAQ (reference sequence). The CDR3 runs 13 residues. CDR3 DNA: TGTGCTAGCAGCTTAGCGGGTGGCGGGGAGCTGTTTTTT. Protein sequence: CASSLAGGGELFF.